Listed below are T cell receptor beta chains from one sample, sequenced in a study of control samples from healthy donors and cancer patients. The protocol was immunoSEQ multiplex PCR, while the TCRdb copy is restricted to in-frame clones and leaves out a portion. The table has some 70,000 clones, approximately 86% seen once. Input material: blood. The receptors were gathered from a man in his fifties or sixties in good health. Both conserved end residues are part of each CDR3. A D gene is named only where the DNA matches it firmly.

CDR3 DNA	CDR3 protein	CDR3 length	V gene	J gene	D gene
TGTGCCAGCAGTGTTTCGAGCGGGAGTGGGGAGACCCAGTACTTC	CASSVSSGSGETQYF	15	TRBV2	TRBJ2-5	TRBD2
TGTGCCAGCAGCCGTGGACCGAACACTGAAGCTTTCTTT	CASSRGPNTEAFF	13	TRBV7-3	TRBJ1-1	.
TGTGCCAGCAGCTTGTTCTCGTCCTACGAGCAGTACTTC	CASSLFSSYEQYF	13	TRBV5-5	TRBJ2-7	.
TGTGCCAGCAGCCCCCTGAACCCCGGACAGACGCGGACCGGGGAGCTGTTTTTT	CASSPLNPGQTRTGELFF	18	TRBV9	TRBJ2-2	.
TGTGCCAGTAGACACAGGGGGCGAGAGAATGGCTACACCTTC	CASRHRGRENGYTF	14	TRBV19	TRBJ1-2	TRBD1
TGTGCCAGCAGTCCGCCGGGACAGCAATATGGCTACACCTTC	CASSPPGQQYGYTF	14	TRBV25-1	TRBJ1-2	TRBD1
TGTGCCAGCAGTTTGAGCTCCTACAATGAGCAGTTCTTC	CASSLSSYNEQFF	13	TRBV28	TRBJ2-1	.
TGTGCCAGCAGAGGGGACAGGGGAGAAGAGACCCAGTACTTC	CASRGDRGEETQYF	14	TRBV5-4	TRBJ2-5	TRBD1
TGTGCCAGCAGTGAGGGTATTCCAGGAGAAAAACTGTTTTTT	CASSEGIPGEKLFF	14	TRBV2	TRBJ1-4	.
TGTGCCAGCAGCTTATCAGCGACAGGGAACACCGGGGAGCTGTTTTTT	CASSLSATGNTGELFF	16	TRBV7-7	TRBJ2-2	.
TGTGCCAGCTCACCGGTCCAGGGGACAGCGAGTATCAAGTCCGCCTACGAGCAGTACTTC	CASSPVQGTASIKSAYEQYF	20	TRBV18	TRBJ2-7	TRBD1
TGTGCCAGTAGTATTGGAGCAATCGGGGAGCTGTTTTTT	CASSIGAIGELFF	13	TRBV19	TRBJ2-2	.
TGTGCCAGTAGTATCCCTCCCTCGACTAGCGGGAGACGCGAGCAGTACTTC	CASSIPPSTSGRREQYF	17	TRBV19	TRBJ2-7	TRBD2
TGTGCCAGCAGCTCAGATGCGGGACTAGCGGGATGGAGGCAGTTCTTC	CASSSDAGLAGWRQFF	16	TRBV7-6	TRBJ2-1	TRBD2
TGTGCCAGCAGCCTCGGGACAGCCTCACAAGAGACCCAGTACTTC	CASSLGTASQETQYF	15	TRBV7-9	TRBJ2-5	TRBD1
TGTGCCAGCAGCCAAGCGAAAGGGGTGAACACTGAAGCTTTCTTT	CASSQAKGVNTEAFF	15	TRBV4-2	TRBJ1-1	.
TGTGCCAGCAGTTACTCGGGTGGCACCGGGGAGCTGTTTTTT	CASSYSGGTGELFF	14	TRBV6-5	TRBJ2-2	.